This T cell receptor beta chain appears in the sequencing data of a study of cytomegalovirus exposure and HLA in healthy donors. Study background: A later analysis reported the same platform for the roughly 120 validation repertoires and the 666 first-cohort repertoires. Study observations and caveats: Reported performance of the classifier showed diagnosis of cytomegalovirus status with high specificity and sensitivity. Most TCRs appeared rarely, but some public TCRs recurred in many donors.

Method: immunoSEQ multiplex PCR; TCRdb's copy keeps in-frame clones and lacks some. Altogether over 250,000 clones are present, around 86% being singletons, with the ten largest covering about 1%. In germline, CDR1 is SEHNR, CDR2 FQNEAQ (reference sequence). V was clipped by 5 bases and J by 5 bases, with 12 bases between them. This CDR3 region has 13 residues. The validation cohort, a group of 120 subjects, included the donors and was separate from the roughly 670-subject first cohort. Comments on this clone: Its antigen is unknown.

This clonotype was obtained from a woman between 18 and 29 years old in good health and CMV-seronegative. The sequenced sample consisted of PBMCs. V is TRBV7-9 and J is TRBJ2-5; D perhaps matches TRBD1 (7 bases). CDR3 amino acids: CASSQGGRETQYF. CDR3 in DNA: TGTGCCAGCAGCCAGGGGGGTAGGGAGACCCAGTACTTC.